This T cell receptor (beta chain) was profiled in a study of breast tumors, draining lymph nodes, adjacent tissues. Study outcomes and limitations: That most tumor T cells come from lymph nodes remained unproven. The data were judged consistent with most tumor T cells coming from lymph node and expanding in tumor. Compared with basal-like, luminal-like tumors shared significantly more repertoire with nontumor tissue. Tumors had less TCR diversity than lymph nodes, more than nontumor tissue.

The lymph nodes were axillary draining lymph nodes from breast cancer patients. Notes on this clonotype: Antigen specificity is unknown.

CDR3 size: 20 residues. Germline V gene sequence: CDR1 MNHEY, CDR2 SVGAGI. Trimming stripped 5 bases from V and 7 bases from J, with 36 bases between. Each CDR3 protein gets one entry after TCRdb re-called the multiplex PCR reads with MiXCR. The profile shows about 180,000 distinct CDR3 sequences, about 33% of them singletons. This TCR was recovered from a female donor with breast cancer. Some clones in this sample may be carry-over from other donors' samples. Sequenced input: axillary lymph node tissue. The rearrangement links TRBV6-5 to TRBJ2-7, with D possibly TRBD2 on 7 matching bases. CDR3 coding DNA: TGTGCCAGCAGTGTACCAAGCGTGGGGGGGCACTTCGAAATCCCAATTGAGCAGTACTTC. This codes for CASSVPSVGGHFEIPIEQYF.